A single sample is the source of the 2 T cell receptor beta chains below, sequenced in a study of read filtering for tumor transcriptome and immune sequencing. This library used roughly 370 ng RNA and molecular barcoded adaptors spanning alpha/delta and beta/gamma chains. One entry per CDR3 protein, called by TCRdb with MiXCR from the reads. The sample yields tens of thousands of distinct CDR3 sequences, less than 20% seen once. The sequenced sample was a population of CD138-negative cells sorted from bone marrow. The origin of the receptors is a donor older than 35 with multiple myeloma.

In its sample, this clonotype was seen many times. The V call is TRBV7-9, the J call TRBJ2-3; D not certain. The CDR3 has 14 residues. V lost 4 bases and J lost 4, with 12 bases in between. The germline gives CDR1 SEHNR, CDR2 FQNEAQ (reference sequence). The CDR3: CASSSSAAADTQYF. For the CDR3, the DNA is TGTGCCAGCAGCTCCTCCGCGGCGGCAGATACGCAGTATTTT. The full variable domain, rest sourced from reference TRBV7-9 and TRBJ2-3, is DTGVSQNPRHKITKRGQNVTFRCDPISEHNRLYWYRQTLGQGPEFLTYFQNEAQLEKSRLLSDRFSAERPKGSFSTLEIQRTEQGDSAMYLCASSSSAAADTQYFGPGTRLTVL.

This clonotype was detected ten times or more. The gene calls are TRBV2 and TRBJ2-5, with D unresolved. CDR3 length equals 13 residues. The ends were cut back, 1 base at V and 3 bases at J, with 6 bases in the middle. CDR1 is SNHLY and CDR2 is FYNNEI in the germline V gene. For the CDR3, the DNA is TGTGCCAGCAGTGAAGAATGGAAAGAGACCCAGTACTTC. It codes for CASSEEWKETQYF. Complete variable domain (other parts from reference TRBV2 and TRBJ2-5): EPEVTQTPSHQVTQMGQEVILRCVPISNHLYFYWYRQILGQKVEFLVSFYNNEISEKSEIFDDQFSVERPDGSNFTLKIRSTKLEDSAMYFCASSEEWKETQYFGPGTRLLVL.